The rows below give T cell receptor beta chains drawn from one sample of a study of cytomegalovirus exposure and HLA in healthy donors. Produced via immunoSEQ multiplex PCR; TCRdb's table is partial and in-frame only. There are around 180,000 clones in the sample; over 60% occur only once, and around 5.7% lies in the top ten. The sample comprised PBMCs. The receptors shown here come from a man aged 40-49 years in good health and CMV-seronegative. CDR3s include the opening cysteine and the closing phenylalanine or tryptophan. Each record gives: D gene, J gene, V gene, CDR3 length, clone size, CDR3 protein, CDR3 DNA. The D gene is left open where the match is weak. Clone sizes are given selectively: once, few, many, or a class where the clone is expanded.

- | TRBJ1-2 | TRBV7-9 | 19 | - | CASSLFGGKDDLRPYGYTF | TGTGCCAGCAGCCTATTTGGGGGGAAAGATGATCTTCGACCCTATGGCTACACCTTC
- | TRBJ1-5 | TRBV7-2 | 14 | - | CASSLRGVPSPQHF | TGTGCCAGCAGCCTCCGGGGGGTTCCCTCGCCCCAGCATTTT
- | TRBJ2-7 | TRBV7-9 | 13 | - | CASSPTGSYEQYF | TGTGCCAGCAGCCCGACCGGGAGCTACGAGCAGTACTTC
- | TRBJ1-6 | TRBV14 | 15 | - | CASSQNLADSSPLHF | TGTGCCAGCAGCCAAAATTTGGCCGACAGTTCACCCCTCCACTTT
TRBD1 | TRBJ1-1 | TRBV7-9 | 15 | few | CASSLSSQSRGLAFF | TGTGCCAGCAGCCTATCCTCTCAATCCAGGGGGCTGGCTTTCTTT
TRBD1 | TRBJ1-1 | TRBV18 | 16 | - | CASSLGRTGLQTEAFF | TGTGCCAGCTCACTAGGTCGGACAGGGCTGCAGACTGAAGCTTTCTTT
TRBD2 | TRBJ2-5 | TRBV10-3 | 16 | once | CAISVGGGDFQETQYF | TGTGCCATCAGTGTGGGCGGGGGAGACTTCCAAGAGACCCAGTACTTC
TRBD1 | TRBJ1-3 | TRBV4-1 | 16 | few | CASSLRTGAEGNTIYF | TGCGCCAGCAGCCTTCGGACAGGGGCAGAGGGAAACACCATATATTTT
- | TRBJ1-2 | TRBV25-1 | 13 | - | CASSGQTAIGYTF | TGTGCCAGCTCAGGACAGACGGCTATTGGCTACACCTTC
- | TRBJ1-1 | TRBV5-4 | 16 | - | CASSLELRDANTEAFF | TGTGCCAGCAGCTTGGAATTGAGGGATGCGAACACTGAAGCTTTCTTT
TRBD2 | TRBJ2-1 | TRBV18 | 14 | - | CASSLAGGGNEQFF | TGTGCCAGCTCACTAGCGGGAGGGGGAAATGAGCAGTTCTTC
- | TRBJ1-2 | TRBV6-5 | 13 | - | CASSLSGGYGYTF | TGTGCCAGCAGCCTAAGTGGTGGTTATGGCTACACCTTC
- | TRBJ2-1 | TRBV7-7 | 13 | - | CASSLASGNEQFF | TGTGCCAGCAGCTTAGCGTCCGGGAATGAGCAGTTCTTC
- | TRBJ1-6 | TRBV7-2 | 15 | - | CASSLGPGPNSPLHF | TGTGCCAGCAGCTTAGGACCAGGGCCTAATTCACCCCTCCACTTT
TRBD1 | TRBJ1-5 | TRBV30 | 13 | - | CAQGQGNNQPQHF | TGTGCCCAGGGACAGGGGAACAATCAGCCCCAGCATTTT
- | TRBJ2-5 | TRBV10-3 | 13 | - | CAIRGTAQETQYF | TGTGCCATCAGAGGGACTGCTCAAGAGACCCAGTACTTC
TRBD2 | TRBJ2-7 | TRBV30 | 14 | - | CAWSYSGSSYEQYF | TGTGCCTGGAGTTATAGCGGGAGCTCCTACGAGCAGTACTTC
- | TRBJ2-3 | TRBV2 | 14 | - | CASSHPGLADTQYF | TGTGCCAGCAGCCACCCAGGGCTGGCAGATACGCAGTATTTT
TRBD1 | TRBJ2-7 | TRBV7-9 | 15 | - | CASSYARTGVYEQYF | TGTGCCAGCAGCTATGCCCGGACAGGGGTCTACGAGCAGTACTTC
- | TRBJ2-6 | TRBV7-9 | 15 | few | CASSLDRAGANVLTF | TGTGCCAGCAGCTTAGACAGGGCTGGGGCCAACGTCCTGACTTTC
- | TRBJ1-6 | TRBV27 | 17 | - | CASTLTPPGQPNSPLHF | TGTGCCAGCACCCTAACCCCTCCCGGACAACCCAATTCACCCCTCCACTTT
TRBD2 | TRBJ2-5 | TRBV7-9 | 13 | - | CSSKKGREETQYF | TGTTCCAGCAAGAAAGGGAGGGAAGAGACCCAGTACTTC